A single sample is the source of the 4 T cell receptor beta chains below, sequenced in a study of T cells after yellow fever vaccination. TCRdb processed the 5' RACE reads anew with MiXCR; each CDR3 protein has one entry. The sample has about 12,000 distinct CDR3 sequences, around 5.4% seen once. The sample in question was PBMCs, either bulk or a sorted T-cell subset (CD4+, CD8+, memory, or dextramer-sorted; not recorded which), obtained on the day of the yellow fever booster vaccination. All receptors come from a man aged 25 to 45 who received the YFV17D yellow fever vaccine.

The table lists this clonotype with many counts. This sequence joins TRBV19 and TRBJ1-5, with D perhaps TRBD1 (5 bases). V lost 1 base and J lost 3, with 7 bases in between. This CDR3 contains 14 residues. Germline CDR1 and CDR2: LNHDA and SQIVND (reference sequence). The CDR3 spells CASSIGGLNQPQHF. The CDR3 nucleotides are TGTGCCAGTAGTATAGGGGGACTCAATCAGCCCCAGCATTTT. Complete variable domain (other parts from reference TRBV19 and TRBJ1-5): DGGITQSPKYLFRKEGQNVTLSCEQNLNHDAMYWYRQDPGQGLRLIYYSQIVNDFQKGDIAEGYSVSREKKESFPLTVTSAQKNPTAFYLCASSIGGLNQPQHFGDGTRLSIL.

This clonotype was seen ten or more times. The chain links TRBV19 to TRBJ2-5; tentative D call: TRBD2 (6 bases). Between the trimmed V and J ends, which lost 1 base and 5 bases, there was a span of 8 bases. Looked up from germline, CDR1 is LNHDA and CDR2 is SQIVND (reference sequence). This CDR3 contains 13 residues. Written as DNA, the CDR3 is TGTGCCAGTAGTATAGCGGGAGCGGAGACCCAGTACTTC. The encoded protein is CASSIAGAETQYF. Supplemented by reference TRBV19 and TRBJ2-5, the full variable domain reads DGGITQSPKYLFRKEGQNVTLSCEQNLNHDAMYWYRQDPGQGLRLIYYSQIVNDFQKGDIAEGYSVSREKKESFPLTVTSAQKNPTAFYLCASSIAGAETQYFGPGTRLLVL.

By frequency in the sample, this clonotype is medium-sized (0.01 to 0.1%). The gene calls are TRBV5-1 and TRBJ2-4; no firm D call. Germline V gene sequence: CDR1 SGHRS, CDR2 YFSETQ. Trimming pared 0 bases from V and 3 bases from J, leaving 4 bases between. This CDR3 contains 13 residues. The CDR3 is CASSLDHKNIQYF. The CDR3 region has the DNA TGCGCCAGCAGCTTGGACCACAAAAACATTCAGTACTTC. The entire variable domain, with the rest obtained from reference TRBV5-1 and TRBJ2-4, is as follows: KAGVTQTPRYLIKTRGQQVTLSCSPISGHRSVSWYQQTPGQGLQFLFEYFSETQRNKGNFPGRFSGRQFSNSRSEMNVSTLELGDSALYLCASSLDHKNIQYFGAGTRLSVL.

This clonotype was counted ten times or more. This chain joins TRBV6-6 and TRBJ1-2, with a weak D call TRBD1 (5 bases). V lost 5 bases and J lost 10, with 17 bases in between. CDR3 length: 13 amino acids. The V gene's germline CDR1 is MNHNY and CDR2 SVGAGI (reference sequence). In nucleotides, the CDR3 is TGTGCCAGCAGTCCCCAGGGAAGTTTAGACTACACCTTC. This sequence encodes CASSPQGSLDYTF.